These 29 T cell receptor beta chains share one sample of origin, sequenced in a study of T cells expressing NK-cell markers. No DNA is given; TCRdb re-called the 5' RACE reads and lists each CDR3 protein once. The sample table includes roughly 420,000 distinct CDR3 sequences. Sequencing was performed on blood T cells: a sorted CD56 or NKG2C T cell subset, CD4+ or CD8+ T cells, or bulk PBMC T cells (not recorded which). The receptor source for this set is a woman aged 18 to 75 in good health.

V gene TRBV7-9 combines with J gene TRBJ2-3; TCRdb picks TRBD1, but there is no DNA to check that call. The CDR3 is 16 residues long. Germline loops: CDR1 SEHNR, CDR2 FQNEAQ (reference sequence). The chain's CDR3 is CASSRLRGESTDTQYF.

J is TRBJ1-1 and V is TRBV6-5; TCRdb lists TRBD1, though no DNA is available to test this call. Germline CDR1 and CDR2: MNHEY and SVGAGI. The CDR3 consists of 19 residues. The CDR3 protein is CASSYLFDRGEAVDTEAFF.

V and J are TRBV6-1 and TRBJ2-3; the D call from TCRdb, TRBD2, cannot be confirmed without DNA. The CDR3 extends over 19 amino acids. CDR1 MNHNS and CDR2 SASEGT come from the germline V gene. Here the CDR3 reads CASSTGGGLAGGVTDTQYF.

V is TRBV19 and J is TRBJ2-1; TCRdb gives TRBD1 as the D gene, but with no DNA this cannot be confirmed. Looked up from germline, CDR1 is LNHDA and CDR2 is SQIVND (reference sequence). CDR3 length equals 14 residues. CDR3 sequence: CASSQRTPNNEHFF.

This rearrangement joins TRBV5-1 to TRBJ1-1; no DNA is available, so the TRBD1 call from TCRdb remains unchecked. The germline CDR1 and CDR2 sequences are SGHRS and YFSETQ. CDR3 length equals 12 residues. The CDR3 is CASGTGDTEAFF.

J is TRBJ2-5 and V is TRBV5-1; the D call of TRBD2 rests on TCRdb alone, since no DNA is present to check it. The CDR3 contains 15 residues. Germline values: CDR1 SGHRS, CDR2 YFSETQ. The CDR3 sequence is CASSLEVAGSGTQYF. Variable domain in full (rest from reference TRBV5-1 and TRBJ2-5): KAGVTQTPRYLIKTRGQQVTLSCSPISGHRSVSWYQQTPGQGLQFLFEYFSETQRNKGNFPGRFSGRQFSNSRSEMNVSTLELGDSALYLCASSLEVAGSGTQYFGPGTRLLVL.

The J gene is TRBJ2-7, the V gene TRBV5-1; TCRdb reports TRBD2, a call that lacks DNA to check it against. The CDR3 contains 15 residues. Germline CDR1 and CDR2: SGHRS and YFSETQ. This chain's CDR3 is CASTWLAESSYEQYF.

The rearrangement joins TRBV12-3 or TRBV12-4 to TRBJ2-1; TCRdb calls TRBD1, which cannot be checked without DNA. This CDR3 spans 13 amino acids. The CDR3 loop is CASRGQGRNEQFF.

This chain connects TRBV4-2 to TRBJ2-2; the D call from TCRdb, TRBD2, cannot be confirmed without DNA. This CDR3 has 14 amino acids. Per the germline V gene, CDR1 is LGHNA and CDR2 is YNFKEQ. CDR3 region: CACQGTRNTGELFF.

V gene TRBV12-3 or TRBV12-4 combines with J gene TRBJ2-2; as DNA is missing, the TRBD1 call by TCRdb cannot be tested. CDR3 size: 16 residues. The CDR3: CASSDQAGRATGELFF.

The chain couples TRBV6-1 to TRBJ1-4; TCRdb's D gene call, TRBD1, goes unchecked for lack of DNA. CDR1 MNHNS and CDR2 SASEGT come from the germline V gene. The CDR3 length is 14 residues. The CDR3 loop is CASCGQGWNEKLFF.

The rearrangement links TRBV24-1 to TRBJ2-2; TCRdb lists TRBD1, though no DNA is available to test this call. CDR1 KGHDR and CDR2 SFDVKD come from the germline V gene. The CDR3 totals 16 residues. The CDR3 is CATSDFRGPLGGELFF.

This chain links TRBV7-3 with TRBJ2-5; with no DNA, the TCRdb D assignment of TRBD2 cannot be verified. The germline V gene encodes CDR1 SGHTA and CDR2 FQGTGA. CDR3 length: 16 amino acids. The CDR3 spells CASSLGVAGDQETQYF.

The rearrangement uses TRBV11-2 and TRBJ1-1; no DNA is available, so the TRBD1 call from TCRdb remains unchecked. The CDR3 is 15 amino acids. Looked up from germline, CDR1 is SGHAT and CDR2 is FQNNGV. CDR3 region: CASSLAATLNTEAFF.

This rearrangement joins TRBV24-1 to TRBJ2-7; the TRBD1 assignment by TCRdb is unverifiable without DNA. Germline V gives CDR1 KGHDR, CDR2 SFDVKD. The CDR3 is 16 amino acids. The CDR3 here is CATSDPRDGSSYEQYF.

J is TRBJ1-1 and V is TRBV2. This CDR3 is 14 amino acids long. CDR1 and CDR2 from the germline V gene are SNHLY and FYNNEI. CDR3 in amino acids: CASRREGSGTEAFF.

The CDR3 loop is CSAASLGGVDTQYF. The rearrangement links TRBV20-1 to TRBJ2-3; the TCRdb D gene call, TRBD2, has no DNA to confirm it. The CDR3 spans 14 residues. Germline V gives CDR1 DFQATT, CDR2 SNEGSKA (reference sequence).

The V call is TRBV7-8, the J call TRBJ2-1; absent DNA, TCRdb's TRBD2 call cannot be checked. The CDR3 extends over 16 amino acids. CDR1 and CDR2 from the germline V gene are SGHVS and FQNEAQ. The CDR3: CASSSILARVRNEQFF. Looking up the rest from reference TRBV7-8 and TRBJ2-1 gives the full variable domain: GAGVSQSPRYKVAKRGQDVALRCDPISGHVSLFWYQQALGQGPEFLTYFQNEAQLDKSGLPSDRFFAERPEGSVSTLKIQRTQQEDSAVYLCASSSILARVRNEQFFGPGTRLTVL.

The rearrangement uses TRBV12-3 or TRBV12-4 and TRBJ2-2; checking the TCRdb D call of TRBD1 is not possible without DNA. This CDR3 comprises 13 residues. The CDR3 spells CASSLAPGGELFF.

The chain joins TRBV29-1 to TRBJ1-3; TCRdb's assignment of TRBD1 cannot be checked, as there is no DNA. CDR3 length: 12 residues. Per the germline V gene, CDR1 is SQVTM and CDR2 is ANQGSEA. The CDR3 spells CSVGPGGNTIYF.

The gene calls are TRBV20-1 and TRBJ2-5. Germline V lookup: CDR1 DFQATT, CDR2 SNEGSKA (reference sequence). The CDR3 is made up of 12 amino acids. CDR3 amino acids: CSAGRVGETQYF.

The chain joins TRBV5-6 to TRBJ2-1; there is no DNA to check the TCRdb D call of TRBD2. Germline loops: CDR1 SGHDT, CDR2 YYEEEE. The CDR3 spans 12 residues. The CDR3 reads CASSFPLNEQFF. Drawing the rest from reference TRBV5-6 and TRBJ2-1, the complete variable domain is DAGVTQSPTHLIKTRGQQVTLRCSPKSGHDTVSWYQQALGQGPQFIFQYYEEEERQRGNFPDRFSGHQFPNYSSELNVNALLLGDSALYLCASSFPLNEQFFGPGTRLTVL.

The chain uses TRBV30 and TRBJ1-1; TCRdb gives TRBD1 as the D gene, but with no DNA this cannot be confirmed. CDR1 and CDR2 (germline): GTSNPN, SVGIG (reference sequence). CDR3 length: 15 residues. This CDR3 reads CAWSVLGGRGSEAFF.

The chain recombines TRBV20-1 with TRBJ1-1; the TCRdb D gene call, TRBD1, has no DNA to confirm it. This CDR3 is 15 amino acids long. CDR1 and CDR2 (germline): DFQATT, SNEGSKA (reference sequence). This CDR3 reads CSAGSGALGATEAFF.

The chain couples TRBV30 to TRBJ1-5; TCRdb gives TRBD1 as the D gene, but with no DNA this cannot be confirmed. From germline, CDR1 is GTSNPN and CDR2 SVGIG (reference sequence). The CDR3 consists of 13 residues. The CDR3 sequence is CAWDQGQGQPQHF.

The chain recombines TRBV10-3 with TRBJ2-1; lacking DNA, the TRBD2 call made by TCRdb goes unchecked. CDR3 length: 18 residues. Germline values: CDR1 ENHRY, CDR2 SYGVKD. The CDR3 spells CAISENRGLAGSYNEQFF.

The gene calls are TRBV5-6 and TRBJ2-7. The germline V gene encodes CDR1 SGHDT and CDR2 YYEEEE. The CDR3 spans 11 residues. CDR3 loop: CASSLGDQRIF.

This rearrangement joins TRBV6-1 to TRBJ2-7; TCRdb's assignment of TRBD1 cannot be checked, as there is no DNA. Germline CDR1 reads MNHNS; CDR2 reads SASEGT. The CDR3 spans 16 residues. CDR3 in amino acids: CASSEGVGTGAYEQYF.

This sequence joins TRBV12-3 or TRBV12-4 and TRBJ2-3; with no DNA, the TCRdb D assignment of TRBD1 cannot be verified. The CDR3 has 12 amino acids. Here the CDR3 reads CASSFGRTTQYF.